This T cell receptor (beta chain) came from a study of molecular identifiers for immune sequencing clone quantification. The CDR3 is 12 amino acids. V lost 3 bases and J 6 bases, leaving 9 bases between the germline ends. Germline lookup yields CDR1 SGHRS and CDR2 YFSETQ. This clonotype was detected many times. TCRdb reprocessed the PCR reads via MiXCR and lists one record per CDR3 protein. This sample carries about half a million distinct CDR3 sequences, roughly a fifth of them seen once, and the ten largest clones take around 0.86%. The TCR comes from a human donor in good health. Some libraries in this study had Jurkat cell RNA spiked in. This chain uses TRBV5-1 with TRBJ1-1; D remains unclear. Source material: naive CD8+ T cells from blood, with Jurkat cell RNA spiked in. Documented subset: FACS-sorted CD8+CD4-CCR7+CD45RA+ naive T cells. The CDR3 bases are TGCGCCAGCAGCTCCGCCGGGTCTGAAGCTTTCTTT. Translated, it gives CASSSAGSEAFF.